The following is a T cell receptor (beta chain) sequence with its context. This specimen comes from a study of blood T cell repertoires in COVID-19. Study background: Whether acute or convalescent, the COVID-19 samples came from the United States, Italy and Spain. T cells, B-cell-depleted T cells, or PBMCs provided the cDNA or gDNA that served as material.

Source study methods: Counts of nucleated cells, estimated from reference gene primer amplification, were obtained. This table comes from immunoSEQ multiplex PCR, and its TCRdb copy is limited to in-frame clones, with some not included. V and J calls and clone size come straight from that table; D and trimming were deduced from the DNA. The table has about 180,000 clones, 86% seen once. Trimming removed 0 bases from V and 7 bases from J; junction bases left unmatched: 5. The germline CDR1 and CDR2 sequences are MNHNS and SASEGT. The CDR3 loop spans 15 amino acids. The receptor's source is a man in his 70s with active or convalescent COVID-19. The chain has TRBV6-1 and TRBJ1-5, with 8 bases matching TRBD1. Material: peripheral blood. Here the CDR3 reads CASSEASGGWQPQHF. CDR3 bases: TGTGCCAGCAGTGAAGCCTCAGGGGGCTGGCAGCCCCAGCATTTT.